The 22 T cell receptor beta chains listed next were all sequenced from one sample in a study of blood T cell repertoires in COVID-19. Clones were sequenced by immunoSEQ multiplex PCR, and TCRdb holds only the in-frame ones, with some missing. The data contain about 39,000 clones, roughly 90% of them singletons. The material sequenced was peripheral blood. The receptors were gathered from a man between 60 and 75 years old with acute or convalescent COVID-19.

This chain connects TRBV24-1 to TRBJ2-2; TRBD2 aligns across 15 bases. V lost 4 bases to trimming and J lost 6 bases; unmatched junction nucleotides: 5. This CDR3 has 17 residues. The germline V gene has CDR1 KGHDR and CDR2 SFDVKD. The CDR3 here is CATSDRRTSGRAGELFF. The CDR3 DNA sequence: TGTGCCACCAGTGACCGAAGGACTAGCGGGAGGGCCGGGGAGCTGTTTTTT.

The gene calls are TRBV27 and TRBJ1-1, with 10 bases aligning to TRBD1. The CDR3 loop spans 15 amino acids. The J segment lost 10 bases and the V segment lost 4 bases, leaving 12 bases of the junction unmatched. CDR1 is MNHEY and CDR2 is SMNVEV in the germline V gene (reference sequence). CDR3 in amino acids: CASSSLRRQGARAFF. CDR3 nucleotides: TGTGCCAGCAGTTCCCTACGACGACAGGGGGCTCGAGCTTTCTTT.

CDR3 sequence (DNA): TGTGCCAGTAGTATAGAAAAGGGGCTGAATTCACCCCTCCACTTT. It encodes CASSIEKGLNSPLHF. The genes are TRBV19 and TRBJ1-6, with a possible D match to TRBD1 (5 bases). Per the germline V gene, CDR1 is LNHDA and CDR2 is SQIVND (reference sequence). V was pared by 0 bases and J by 7 bases, with 10 bases between. This CDR3 comprises 15 residues.

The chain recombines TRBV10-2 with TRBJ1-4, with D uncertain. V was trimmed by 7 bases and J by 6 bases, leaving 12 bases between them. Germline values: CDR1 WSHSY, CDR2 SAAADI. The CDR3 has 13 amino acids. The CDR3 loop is CASTRAVDEKLFF. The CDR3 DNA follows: TGCGCCAGCACCCGAGCGGTCGATGAAAAACTGTTTTTT.

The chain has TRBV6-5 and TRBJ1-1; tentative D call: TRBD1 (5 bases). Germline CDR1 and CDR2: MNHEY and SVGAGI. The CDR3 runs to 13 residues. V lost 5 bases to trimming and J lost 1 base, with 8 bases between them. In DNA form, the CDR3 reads TGTGCCAGCAGTCGGCAGGGGAACACTGAAGCTTTCTTT. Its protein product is CASSRQGNTEAFF.

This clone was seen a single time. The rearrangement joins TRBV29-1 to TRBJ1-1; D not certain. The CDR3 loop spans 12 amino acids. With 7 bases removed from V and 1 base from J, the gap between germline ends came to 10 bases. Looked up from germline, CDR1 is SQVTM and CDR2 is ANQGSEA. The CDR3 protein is CSALRQNTEAFF. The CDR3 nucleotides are TGCAGCGCCCTGAGACAGAACACTGAAGCTTTCTTT.

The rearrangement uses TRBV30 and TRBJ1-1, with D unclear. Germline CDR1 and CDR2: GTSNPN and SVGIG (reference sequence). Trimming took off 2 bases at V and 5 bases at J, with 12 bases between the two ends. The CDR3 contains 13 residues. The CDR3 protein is CAWSPGPETEAFF. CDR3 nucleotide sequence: TGTGCCTGGAGTCCCGGTCCGGAGACTGAAGCTTTCTTT. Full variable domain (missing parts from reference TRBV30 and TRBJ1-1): SQTIHQWPATLVQPVGSPLSLECTVEGTSNPNLYWYRQAAGRGLQLLFYSVGIGQISSEVPQNLSASRPQDRQFILSSKKLLLSDSGFYLCAWSPGPETEAFFGQGTRLTVV.

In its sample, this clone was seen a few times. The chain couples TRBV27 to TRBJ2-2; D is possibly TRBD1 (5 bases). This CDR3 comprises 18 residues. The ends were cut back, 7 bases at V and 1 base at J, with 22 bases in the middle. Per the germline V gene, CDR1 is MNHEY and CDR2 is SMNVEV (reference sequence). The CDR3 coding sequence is TGTGCCAGCATAGTCAGTTACAGGTTAAACATGAACACCGGGGAGCTGTTTTTT. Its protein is CASIVSYRLNMNTGELFF.

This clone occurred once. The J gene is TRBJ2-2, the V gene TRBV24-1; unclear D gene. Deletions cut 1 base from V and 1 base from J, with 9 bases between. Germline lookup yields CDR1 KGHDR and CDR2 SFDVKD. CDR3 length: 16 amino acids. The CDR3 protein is CATSDFGPGNTGELFF. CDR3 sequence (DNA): TGTGCCACCAGTGATTTTGGCCCGGGGAACACCGGGGAGCTGTTTTTT.

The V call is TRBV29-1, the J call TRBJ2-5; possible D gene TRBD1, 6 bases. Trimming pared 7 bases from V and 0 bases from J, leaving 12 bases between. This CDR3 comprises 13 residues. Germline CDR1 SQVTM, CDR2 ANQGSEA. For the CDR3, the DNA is TGCAGCGCCCTAGACAGGTACCAAGAGACCCAGTACTTC. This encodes CSALDRYQETQYF.

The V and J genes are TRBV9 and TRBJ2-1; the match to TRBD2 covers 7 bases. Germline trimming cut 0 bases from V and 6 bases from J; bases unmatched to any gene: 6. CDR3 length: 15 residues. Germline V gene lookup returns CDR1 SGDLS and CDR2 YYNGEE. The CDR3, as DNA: TGTGCCAGCAGCGTAGTTGGGGGAGGGATCAATGAGCAGTTCTTC. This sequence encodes CASSVVGGGINEQFF. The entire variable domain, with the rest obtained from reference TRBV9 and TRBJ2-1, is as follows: DSGVTQTPKHLITATGQRVTLRCSPRSGDLSVYWYQQSLDQGLQFLIQYYNGEERAKGNILERFSAQQFPDLHSELNLSSLELGDSALYFCASSVVGGGINEQFFGPGTRLTVL.

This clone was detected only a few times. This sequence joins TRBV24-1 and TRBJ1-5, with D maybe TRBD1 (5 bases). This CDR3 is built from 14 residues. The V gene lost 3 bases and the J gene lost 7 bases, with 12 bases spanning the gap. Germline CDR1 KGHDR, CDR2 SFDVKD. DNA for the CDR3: TGTGCCACCAGTGATGGGCAGGGAACGCAGCCCCAGCATTTT. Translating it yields CATSDGQGTQPQHF.

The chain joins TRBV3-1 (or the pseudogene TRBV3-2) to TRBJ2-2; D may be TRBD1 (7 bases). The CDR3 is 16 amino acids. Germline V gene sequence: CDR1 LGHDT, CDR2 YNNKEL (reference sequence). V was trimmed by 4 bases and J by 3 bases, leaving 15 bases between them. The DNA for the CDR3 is TGTGCCAGCAGCCGCAGGGGGAGGTCGCACACCGGGGAGCTGTTTTTT. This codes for CASSRRGRSHTGELFF.

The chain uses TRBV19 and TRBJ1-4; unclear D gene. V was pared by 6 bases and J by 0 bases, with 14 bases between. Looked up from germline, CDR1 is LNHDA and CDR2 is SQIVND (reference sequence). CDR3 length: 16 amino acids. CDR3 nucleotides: TGTGCCAGTAGCTTGATATTCCAGGCAACTAATGAAAAACTGTTTTTT. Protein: CASSLIFQATNEKLFF.

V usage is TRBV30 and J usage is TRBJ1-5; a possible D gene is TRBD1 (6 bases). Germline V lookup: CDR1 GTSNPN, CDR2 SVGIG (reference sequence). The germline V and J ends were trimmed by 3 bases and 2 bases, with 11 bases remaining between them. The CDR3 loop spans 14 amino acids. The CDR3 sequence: CAWSRTVGNQPQHF. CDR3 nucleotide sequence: TGTGCCTGGAGCAGGACAGTGGGCAATCAGCCCCAGCATTTT.

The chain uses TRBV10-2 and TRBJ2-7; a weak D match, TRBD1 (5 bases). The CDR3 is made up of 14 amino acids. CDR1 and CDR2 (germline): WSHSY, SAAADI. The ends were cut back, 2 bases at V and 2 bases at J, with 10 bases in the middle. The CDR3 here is CASSEVRDAYEQYF. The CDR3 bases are TGCGCCAGCAGTGAGGTCAGGGATGCCTACGAGCAGTACTTC.

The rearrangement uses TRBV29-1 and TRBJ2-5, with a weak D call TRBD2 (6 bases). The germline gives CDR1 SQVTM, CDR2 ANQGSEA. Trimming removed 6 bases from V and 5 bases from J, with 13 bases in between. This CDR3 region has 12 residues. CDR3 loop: CSVRGRDETQYF. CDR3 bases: TGCAGCGTGCGGGGCAGGGACGAGACCCAGTACTTC.

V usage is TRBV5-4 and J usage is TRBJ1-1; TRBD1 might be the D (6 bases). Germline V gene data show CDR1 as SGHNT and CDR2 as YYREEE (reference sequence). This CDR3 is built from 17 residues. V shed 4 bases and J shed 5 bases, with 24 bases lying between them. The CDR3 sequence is CASSPGGVLKKGTEAFF. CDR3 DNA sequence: TGTGCCAGCAGCCCGGGGGGCGTACTAAAAAAGGGGACTGAAGCTTTCTTT.

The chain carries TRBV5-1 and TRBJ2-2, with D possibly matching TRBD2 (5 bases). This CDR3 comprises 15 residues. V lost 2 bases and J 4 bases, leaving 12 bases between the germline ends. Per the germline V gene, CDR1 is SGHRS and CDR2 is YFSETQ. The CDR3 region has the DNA TGCGCCAGCAGCTTTGAAGTAGCGCGCACCGGGGAGCTGTTTTTT. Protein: CASSFEVARTGELFF.

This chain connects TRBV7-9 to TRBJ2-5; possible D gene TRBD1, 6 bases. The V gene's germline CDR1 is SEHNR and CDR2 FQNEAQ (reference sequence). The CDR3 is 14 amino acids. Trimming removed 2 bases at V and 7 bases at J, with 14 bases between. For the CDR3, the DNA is TGTGCCAGCAGCTTAAGTACAGGGTTTGGGACCCAGTACTTC. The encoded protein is CASSLSTGFGTQYF.

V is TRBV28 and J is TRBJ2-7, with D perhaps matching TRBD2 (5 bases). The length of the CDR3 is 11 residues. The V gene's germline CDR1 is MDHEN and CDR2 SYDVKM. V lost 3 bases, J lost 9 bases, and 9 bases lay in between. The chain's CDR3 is CASSLGRTQYF. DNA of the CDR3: TGTGCCAGCAGTTTGGGGAGAACGCAGTACTTC.

CDR3 sequence (DNA): TGTGCCAGCAGCCTCTTAGGCGGGGAAGATACGCAGTATTTT. As protein: CASSLLGGEDTQYF. The V call is TRBV7-2, the J call TRBJ2-3, with TRBD2 as a possible D gene (6 bases). The germline gives CDR1 SGHTA, CDR2 FQGNSA. Deletions cut 5 bases from V and 5 bases from J, with 14 bases between. The CDR3 is 14 amino acids.